This T cell receptor beta chain was found in a study of cytomegalovirus exposure and HLA in healthy donors. Study information: There were 85 million or so unique TCRs (from HLA-typed donors) in an early data release.

Germline loops: CDR1 SNHLY, CDR2 FYNNEI. V lost 7 bases and J lost 4; bases outside the gene matches: 4. This CDR3 is 13 amino acids long. Study observations and caveats: Presence/absence analyses treated sequencing depth as roughly uniform across donors. Later, an analysis showed that TCR beta chains associated with HLA were more clonally expanded than others that were equally common. A later analysis reportedly found that, within productive TCRs, an Asian-associated ancestry cluster had fewer N-insertions than the mean observed across the approximately 660 donors.

Points on this clone: Its antigen is undetermined.

PCR was performed using 60 Vbeta and 13 Jbeta primers. Profiled with immunoSEQ multiplex PCR; TCRdb holds only in-frame clones, not every one. Its table lists under 200,000 clones. This sequence joins TRBV2 and TRBJ1-5; 7 bases match TRBD1. This receptor was identified in a man in his thirties or forties in good health and CMV-seronegative. Sequences were obtained from PBMCs. DNA of the CDR3: TGTGCCAGCAAAGGGACAGAGAATCAGCCCCAGCATTTT. This encodes CASKGTENQPQHF.